The sequence of this T cell receptor (beta chain) was determined in a study of T-cell memory formation after mild COVID-19. Study-wide results and limits: Those CD4+ clones that contracted were mainly in CM and EM (CD8+ ones in EMRA). Later expanders leaned CD4+, whereas clones that contracted between day 15 and 85 were balanced CD4/CD8. Several responding clones turned up in pre-infection memory, indicating that cross-reactive memory may have taken part.

The CDR3 consists of 15 residues. Per the germline V gene, CDR1 is MNHEY and CDR2 is SVGEGT. Trimming stripped 6 bases from V and 1 base from J, with 13 bases between. Notes on this clonotype: What it recognizes is unknown.

From 5'RACE with constant-segment primers came TCR alpha and TCR beta cDNA libraries that carried sample barcodes and UMIs. TCRdb processed the 5' RACE reads anew with MiXCR; each CDR3 protein has one entry. The data hold roughly 280,000 distinct CDR3 sequences, with roughly 8.2% observed a single time. The chain combines TRBV6-2 or TRBV6-3 with TRBJ2-1, with D possibly TRBD1 on 5 matching bases. Sequences were obtained from PBMCs or a T cell subset sorted from them (not recorded which). This clonotype was obtained from a young man who had mild COVID-19 (a few samples of this study predate the infection). Cell type and time point are not known. CDR3: CASRAGFWSYNEQFF. CDR3 DNA: TGTGCCAGCAGGGCAGGGTTTTGGTCCTACAATGAGCAGTTCTTC.